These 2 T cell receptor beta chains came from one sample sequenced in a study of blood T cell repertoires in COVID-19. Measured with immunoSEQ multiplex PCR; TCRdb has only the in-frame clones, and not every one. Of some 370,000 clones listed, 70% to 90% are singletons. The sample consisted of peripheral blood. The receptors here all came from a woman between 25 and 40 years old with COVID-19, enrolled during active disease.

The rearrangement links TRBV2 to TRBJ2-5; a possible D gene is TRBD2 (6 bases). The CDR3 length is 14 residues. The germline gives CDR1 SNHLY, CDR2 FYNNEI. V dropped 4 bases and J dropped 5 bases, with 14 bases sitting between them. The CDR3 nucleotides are TGTGCCAGCAGTGCCGGGAGTACGGGGGAGACCCAGTACTTC. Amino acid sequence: CASSAGSTGETQYF.

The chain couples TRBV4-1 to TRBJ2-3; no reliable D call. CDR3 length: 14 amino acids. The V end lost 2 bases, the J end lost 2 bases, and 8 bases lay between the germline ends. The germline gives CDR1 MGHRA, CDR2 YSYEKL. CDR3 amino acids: CASSQSEITDTQYF. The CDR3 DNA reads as TGCGCCAGCAGCCAATCTGAGATCACAGATACGCAGTATTTT.